This T cell receptor beta chain was observed in a study of T cells after yellow fever vaccination. MiXCR, applied by TCRdb to the 5' RACE reads, yields one record per CDR3 protein. The profile shows a few hundred thousand distinct CDR3 sequences, 6.9% of them singletons. The receptor's source is a man aged 25-45 years who received the YFV17D yellow fever vaccine. The source was CD4+ T cells sorted from PBMCs, collected 15 days after the yellow fever booster vaccination.

CDR3 in DNA: TGTGCCAGTAGTATGTTCGCAGTGGCGAACCACAATGAGCAGTTCTTC. This sequence encodes CASSMFAVANHNEQFF. This chain uses TRBV19 with TRBJ2-1; the D is unclear. This CDR3 region has 16 residues. V lost 3 bases and J 5 bases, leaving 17 bases between the germline ends. CDR1 and CDR2 from the germline V gene are LNHDA and SQIVND (reference sequence).